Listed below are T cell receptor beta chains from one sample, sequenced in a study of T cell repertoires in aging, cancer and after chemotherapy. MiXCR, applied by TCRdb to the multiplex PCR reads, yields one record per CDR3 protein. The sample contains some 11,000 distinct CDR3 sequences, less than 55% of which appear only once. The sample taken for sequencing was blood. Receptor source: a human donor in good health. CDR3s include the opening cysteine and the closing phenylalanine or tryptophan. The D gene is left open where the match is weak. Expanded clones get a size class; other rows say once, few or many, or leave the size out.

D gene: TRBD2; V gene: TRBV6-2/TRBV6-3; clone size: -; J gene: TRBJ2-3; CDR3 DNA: TGTGCCAGCAGCCTGACTAGCGGGAGTGTAGATACGCAGTATTTT; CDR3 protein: CASSLTSGSVDTQYF
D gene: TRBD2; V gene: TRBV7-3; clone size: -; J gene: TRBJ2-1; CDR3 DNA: TGTGCCAGCAGTGATAAGCGGGGTGCATTAAATGAGCAGTTCTTC; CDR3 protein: CASSDKRGALNEQFF
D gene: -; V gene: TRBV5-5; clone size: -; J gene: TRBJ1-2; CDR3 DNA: TGTGCCAGCAGGTACCGGGACGGTAACTATGGCTACACCTTC; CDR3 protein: CASRYRDGNYGYTF
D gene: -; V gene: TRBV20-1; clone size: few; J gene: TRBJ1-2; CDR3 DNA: TGCAGTGCTAGAGAAGCAGCACGAGTCCAGCAGGATGGCTACACCTTC; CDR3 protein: CSAREAARVQQDGYTF
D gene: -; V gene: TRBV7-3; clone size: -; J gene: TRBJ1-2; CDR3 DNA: TGTGCCAGCAGCACCATCTGGGGTGGCTACACCTTC; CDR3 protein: CASSTIWGGYTF
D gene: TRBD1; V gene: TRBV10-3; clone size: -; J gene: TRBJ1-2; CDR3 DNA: TGTGCCATCAGCCCCGACAGGGGACACAACTATGGCTACACCTTC; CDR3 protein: CAISPDRGHNYGYTF
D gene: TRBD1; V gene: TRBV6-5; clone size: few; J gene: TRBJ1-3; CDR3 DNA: TGTGCCAGCACTTCAGGGGGTACGGGAAACACCATATATTTT; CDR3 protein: CASTSGGTGNTIYF
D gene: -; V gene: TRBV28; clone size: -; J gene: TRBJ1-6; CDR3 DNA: TGTGCCAGCAGTTTGGGTTACTCACCCCTCCACTTT; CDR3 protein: CASSLGYSPLHF
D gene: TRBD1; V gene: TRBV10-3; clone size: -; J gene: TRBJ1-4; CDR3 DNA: TGTGCCATCAGGGGACAGGGGGCAGGGGAAAAACTGTTTTTT; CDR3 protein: CAIRGQGAGEKLFF
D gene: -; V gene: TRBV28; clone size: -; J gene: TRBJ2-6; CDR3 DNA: TGTGCCACGGGCGAGAGCTCTGGGGCCAACGTCCTGACTTTC; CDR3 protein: CATGESSGANVLTF
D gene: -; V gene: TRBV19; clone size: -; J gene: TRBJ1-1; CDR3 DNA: TGTGCCAGTAGTTCGACACGTCTCGGATGGGTAGCTTTCTTT; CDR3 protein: CASSSTRLGWVAFF
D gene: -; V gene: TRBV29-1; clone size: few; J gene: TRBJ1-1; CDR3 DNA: TGCAGCGTCTCCGGGAACTTGAACACTGAAGCTTTCTTT; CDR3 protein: CSVSGNLNTEAFF
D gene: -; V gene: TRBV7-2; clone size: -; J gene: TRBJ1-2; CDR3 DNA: TGTGCCAGCAGCCCCAGCAGGGACTATGGCTACACCTTC; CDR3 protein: CASSPSRDYGYTF